Described below is a single T cell receptor (beta chain) sequence and its context. A J-beta primer mix and a sample-barcoded 5' primer were used in a second PCR of about 7 to 12 cycles. TCRdb fed the 5' RACE reads into MiXCR, producing one record per CDR3 protein. The repertoire holds roughly 800,000 distinct CDR3 sequences, with 40% to 65% as singletons. The sample belongs to a study of blood T cells in healthy people across ages. This CDR3 contains 14 residues. CDR1 and CDR2 (germline): ENHRY, SYGVKD. V was clipped by 6 bases and J by 5 bases; unmatched bases: 7. Sequencing input: blood. The rearrangement uses TRBV10-3 and TRBJ2-5; 9 bases are shared with TRBD1. This TCR was sampled from a man aged 80 or over in good health. The CDR3 DNA follows: TGTGCCATCAGCACAGGGGGCTCGGCGGAGACCCAGTACTTC. Amino acid sequence: CAISTGGSAETQYF.